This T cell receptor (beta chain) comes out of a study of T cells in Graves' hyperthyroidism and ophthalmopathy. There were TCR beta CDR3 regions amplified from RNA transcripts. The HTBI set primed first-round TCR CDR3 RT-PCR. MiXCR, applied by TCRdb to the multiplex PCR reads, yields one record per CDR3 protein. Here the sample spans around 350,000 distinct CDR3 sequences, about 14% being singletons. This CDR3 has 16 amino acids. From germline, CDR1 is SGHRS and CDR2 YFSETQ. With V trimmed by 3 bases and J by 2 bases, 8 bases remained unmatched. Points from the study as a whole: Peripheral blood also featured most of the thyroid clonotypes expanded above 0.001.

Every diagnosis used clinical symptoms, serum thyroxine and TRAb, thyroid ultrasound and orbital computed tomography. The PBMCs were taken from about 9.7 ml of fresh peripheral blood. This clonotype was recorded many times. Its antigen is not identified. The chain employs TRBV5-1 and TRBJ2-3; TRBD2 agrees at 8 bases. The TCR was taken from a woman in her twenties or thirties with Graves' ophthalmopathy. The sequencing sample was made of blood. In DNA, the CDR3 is TGCGCCAGCAGCTGGCTTGCGGGGGGATCCACAGATACGCAGTATTTT. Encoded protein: CASSWLAGGSTDTQYF.